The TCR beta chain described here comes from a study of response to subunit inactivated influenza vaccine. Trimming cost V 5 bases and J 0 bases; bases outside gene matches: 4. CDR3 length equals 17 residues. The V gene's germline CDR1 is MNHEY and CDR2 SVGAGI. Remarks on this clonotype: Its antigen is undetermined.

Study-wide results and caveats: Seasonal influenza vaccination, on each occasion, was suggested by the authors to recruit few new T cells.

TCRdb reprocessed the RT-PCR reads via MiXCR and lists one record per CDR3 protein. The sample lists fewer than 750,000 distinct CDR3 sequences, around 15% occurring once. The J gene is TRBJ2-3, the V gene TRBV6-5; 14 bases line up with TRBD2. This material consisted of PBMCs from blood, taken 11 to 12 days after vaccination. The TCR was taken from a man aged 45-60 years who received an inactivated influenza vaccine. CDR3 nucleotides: TGTGCCAGCAGTCACGGGACTAGCGGGGGAAGCACAGATACGCAGTATTTT. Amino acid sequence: CASSHGTSGGSTDTQYF.